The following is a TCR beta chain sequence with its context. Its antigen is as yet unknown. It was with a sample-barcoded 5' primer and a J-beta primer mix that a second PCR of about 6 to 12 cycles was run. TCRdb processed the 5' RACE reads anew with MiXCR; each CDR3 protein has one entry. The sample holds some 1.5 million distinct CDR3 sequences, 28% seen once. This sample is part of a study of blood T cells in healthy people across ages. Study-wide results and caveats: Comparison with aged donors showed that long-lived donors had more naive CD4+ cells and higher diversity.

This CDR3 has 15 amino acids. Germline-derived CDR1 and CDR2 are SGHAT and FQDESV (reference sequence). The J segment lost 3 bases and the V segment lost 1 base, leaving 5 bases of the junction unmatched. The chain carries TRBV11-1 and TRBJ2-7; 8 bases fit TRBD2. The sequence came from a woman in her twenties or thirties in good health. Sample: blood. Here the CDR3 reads CASSLGISGDYEQYF. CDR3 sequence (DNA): TGTGCCAGCAGCTTAGGTATTAGCGGGGACTACGAGCAGTACTTC.